The 15 T cell receptor beta chains below come from one sample, sequenced in a study of cytomegalovirus exposure and HLA in healthy donors. The study ran its PCR with 60 Vbeta and 13 Jbeta primers. Method: immunoSEQ multiplex PCR; TCRdb's copy keeps in-frame clones and lacks some. The repertoire includes 75,000 to 100,000 clones, around 80% of them detected once, and 5.5% to 8% sits in the top ten. What was sequenced was PBMCs. These TCRs come from a man aged 25-45 years in good health and CMV-seronegative.

This clone showed up just a few times. This chain links TRBV4-3 with TRBJ1-4; weak D call: TRBD1 (6 bases). Germline values: CDR1 LGHNA, CDR2 YSLEER. Trimming removed 0 bases from V and 0 bases from J, with 11 bases in between. The CDR3 covers 17 residues. The CDR3 sequence is CASSQDPRGATNEKLFF. CDR3 sequence (DNA): TGCGCCAGCAGCCAAGATCCCAGGGGCGCAACTAATGAAAAACTGTTTTTT.

The genes are TRBV15 and TRBJ1-1; D is ambiguous. Germline-derived CDR1 and CDR2 are LNHNV and YYDKDF (reference sequence). The CDR3 has 13 residues. V dropped 1 base and J dropped 2 bases, with 5 bases sitting between them. The CDR3 reads CATSRVSNTEAFF. The CDR3 DNA is TGTGCCACCAGCAGAGTAAGCAACACTGAAGCTTTCTTT.

The chain combines TRBV6-6 with TRBJ2-1; the match to TRBD1 covers 11 bases. With V trimmed by 6 bases and J by 5 bases, 6 bases remained unmatched. There are 15 residues in the CDR3. Germline V CDR1 and CDR2: MNHNY, SVGAGI (reference sequence). The CDR3 sequence: CASSDGQGANNEQFF. CDR3 bases: TGTGCCAGCAGCGACGGACAGGGGGCTAACAATGAGCAGTTCTTC.

The V call is TRBV7-6, the J call TRBJ2-7; 7 nucleotides align to TRBD1. Germline lookup yields CDR1 SGHVS and CDR2 FNYEAQ. Unmatched junction bases numbered 5, after V lost 0 bases and J lost 0 bases. This CDR3 comprises 16 residues. The CDR3 bases are TGTGCCAGCAGCTTAGCGAGGGGGCGATACTCCTACGAGCAGTACTTC. This translates into CASSLARGRYSYEQYF.

This chain links TRBV15 with TRBJ1-5; no reliable D call. Germline-derived CDR1 and CDR2 are LNHNV and YYDKDF (reference sequence). The CDR3 contains 14 residues. V lost 1 base to trimming and J lost 2 bases, with 6 bases between them. In DNA, the CDR3 is TGTGCCACCAGCAGAGTTCGGGGCAATCAGCCCCAGCATTTT. Translation: CATSRVRGNQPQHF.

This clone has only a few counts. The rearrangement uses TRBV30 and TRBJ2-2; tentatively, D is TRBD1 (5 bases). The germline V and J ends were trimmed by 2 bases and 8 bases, with 12 bases remaining between them. CDR1 is GTSNPN and CDR2 is SVGIG in the germline V gene (reference sequence). The CDR3 totals 13 residues. The CDR3 DNA reads TGTGCCTGGAGTACAGGTGATTCTGGGGAGCTGTTTTTT. It is translated as CAWSTGDSGELFF.

The CDR3 DNA is TGTGCCAGTAGGGAGGGCTGGCGTACGCAGTATTTT. It yields the protein CASREGWRTQYF. The chain employs TRBV28 and TRBJ2-3, with 7 positions matching TRBD2. Germline lookup yields CDR1 MDHEN and CDR2 SYDVKM. CDR3 size: 12 residues. The J segment lost 8 bases and the V segment lost 9 bases, leaving 8 bases of the junction unmatched.

The rearrangement links TRBV27 to TRBJ2-1; tentatively, D is TRBD1 (5 bases). CDR1 and CDR2 (germline): MNHEY, SMNVEV (reference sequence). Trimming left V 3 bases short and J 7 bases short, with 7 bases between. CDR3 length: 12 residues. CDR3 amino acids: CASSFAGNEQFF. DNA for the CDR3: TGTGCCAGCAGTTTCGCAGGGAATGAGCAGTTCTTC.

The chain combines TRBV5-4 with TRBJ2-1, with unresolved D. The CDR3 totals 13 residues. Germline V lookup: CDR1 SGHNT, CDR2 YYREEE (reference sequence). V lost 2 bases to trimming and J lost 9 bases, with 12 bases between them. This CDR3 reads CASSLEEVGEQFF. The CDR3 DNA reads TGTGCCAGCAGCTTAGAAGAGGTGGGTGAGCAGTTCTTC.

J is TRBJ1-1 and V is TRBV2; D gene unclear. The CDR3 runs to 14 residues. The V gene lost 8 bases and the J gene lost 4 bases, with 17 bases spanning the gap. Germline assignment: CDR1 SNHLY and CDR2 FYNNEI. The CDR3 DNA follows: TGTGCCAGCGCTGACGGATTAAGAGGCACTGAAGCTTTCTTT. Translated: CASADGLRGTEAFF.

The rearrangement links TRBV5-1 to TRBJ1-2; TRBD1 aligns across 10 bases. V trimming: 0 bases; J trimming: 7 bases; junction bases outside the gene matches: 9. CDR3 length: 16 residues. Germline loops: CDR1 SGHRS, CDR2 YFSETQ. CDR3 DNA sequence: TGCGCCAGCAGCTTGGGGGACAGGGGACGGGAAAGTGGCTACACCTTC. Translation gives CASSLGDRGRESGYTF.

The chain recombines TRBV6-1 with TRBJ2-2, with 11 bases identical to TRBD2. The CDR3 length is 14 residues. J lost 5 bases, V lost 8 bases, and 4 bases had no gene match. In germline, CDR1 is MNHNS, CDR2 SASEGT. As DNA, the CDR3 is TGTGCCAGCGAGGGACTAGCGGAAACCGGGGAGCTGTTTTTT. Translating gives CASEGLAETGELFF.

The chain combines TRBV7-9 with TRBJ2-1; tentative D call: TRBD1 (6 bases). V lost 3 bases, J lost 2 bases, and 8 bases lay in between. Germline CDR1 SEHNR, CDR2 FQNEAQ (reference sequence). This CDR3 spans 14 amino acids. The CDR3 is CASSFGGTYNEQFF. In nucleotides, the CDR3 is TGTGCCAGCAGCTTTGGGGGCACCTACAATGAGCAGTTCTTC.

The count of this clone is one. The chain joins TRBV28 to TRBJ1-2, with 9 bases matching TRBD1. The length of the CDR3 is 15 residues. The V gene end was trimmed by 4 bases and the J gene end by 3 bases; junction bases not matched to a gene: 6. From germline, CDR1 is MDHEN and CDR2 SYDVKM. CDR3 DNA sequence: TGTGCCAGCAGTTCCCCGACAGGGGGTGACTATGGCTACACCTTC. As protein: CASSSPTGGDYGYTF.

The rearrangement joins TRBV7-2 to TRBJ2-7, with D unresolved. The V end lost 5 bases, the J end lost 6 bases, and 11 bases lay between the germline ends. Germline V gene lookup returns CDR1 SGHTA and CDR2 FQGNSA. There are 12 residues in the CDR3. The chain's CDR3 is CASSLHGGEQYF. The DNA of the CDR3 is TGTGCCAGCAGCCTGCACGGTGGCGAGCAGTACTTC.